This T cell receptor beta chain was sequenced for a study of molecular identifiers for immune sequencing clone quantification. Between the trimmed V and J ends, which lost 3 bases and 1 base, there was a span of 16 bases. The CDR3 is 16 amino acids. Germline V gene lookup returns CDR1 SGHRS and CDR2 YFSETQ. Each CDR3 protein is one row after TCRdb ran MiXCR on the PCR reads. The table lists nearly 650,000 distinct CDR3 sequences, around 25% of them singletons. A CD8+CD4-CCR7+CD45RA+ phenotype served as the sorting definition for naive CD8 T cells. Sequences were obtained from naive CD8+ T cells from blood, with Jurkat cell RNA spiked in. Subset meaning: FACS-sorted CD8+CD4-CCR7+CD45RA+ naive T cells. The chain joins TRBV5-1 to TRBJ1-1; maybe TRBD1 (5 bases). This clonotype originated in a human donor in good health. Some libraries in this study had Jurkat cell RNA spiked in. CDR3 protein: CASSWGGPGTNTEAFF. The CDR3 DNA is TGCGCCAGCAGCTGGGGTGGCCCGGGGACGAACACTGAAGCTTTCTTT.